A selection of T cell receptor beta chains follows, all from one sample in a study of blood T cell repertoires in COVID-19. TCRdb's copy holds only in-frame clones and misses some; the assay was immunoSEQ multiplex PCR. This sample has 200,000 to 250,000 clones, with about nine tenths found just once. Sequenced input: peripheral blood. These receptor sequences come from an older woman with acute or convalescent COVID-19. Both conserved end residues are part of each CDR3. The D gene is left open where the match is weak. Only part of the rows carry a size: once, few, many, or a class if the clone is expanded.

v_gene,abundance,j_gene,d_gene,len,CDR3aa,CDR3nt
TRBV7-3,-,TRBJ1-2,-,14,CASSANRGAPGYTF,TGTGCCAGCAGCGCAAACCGGGGGGCGCCCGGCTACACCTTC
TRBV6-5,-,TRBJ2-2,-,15,CAASSGTGLAGELFF,TGTGCCGCCAGCAGTGGTACAGGGTTGGCCGGGGAGCTGTTTTTT
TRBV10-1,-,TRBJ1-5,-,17,CASSESMGSVQNQPQHF,TGCGCCAGCAGTGAGTCGATGGGGAGTGTCCAAAATCAGCCCCAGCATTTT
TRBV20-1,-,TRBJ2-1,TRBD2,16,CSASSPRAGSYNEQFF,TGCAGTGCTAGTTCCCCCCGAGCGGGATCCTACAATGAGCAGTTCTTC
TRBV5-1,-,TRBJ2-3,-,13,CASSRDFTDTQYF,TGCGCCAGCAGCAGGGACTTCACAGATACGCAGTATTTT
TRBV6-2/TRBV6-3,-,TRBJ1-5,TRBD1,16,CASSSPRTGWLQPQHF,TGTGCCAGCAGTTCGCCTCGGACAGGGTGGTTGCAGCCCCAGCATTTT
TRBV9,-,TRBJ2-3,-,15,CASSVEGGYTDTQYF,TGTGCCAGCAGCGTAGAAGGCGGGTACACAGATACGCAGTATTTT
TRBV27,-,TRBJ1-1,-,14,CASSLIWGVTEAFF,TGTGCCAGCAGTTTAATCTGGGGCGTCACTGAAGCTTTCTTT
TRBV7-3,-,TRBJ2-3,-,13,CASTQGSTDTQYF,TGTGCCAGTACACAGGGTAGCACAGATACGCAGTATTTT
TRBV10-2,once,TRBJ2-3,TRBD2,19,CASSDPRLAGGRGPDTQYF,TGCGCCAGCAGTGACCCAAGACTAGCGGGAGGCCGGGGCCCAGATACGCAGTATTTT
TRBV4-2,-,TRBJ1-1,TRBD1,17,CASSLQTQGSLNTEAFF,TGTGCCAGCAGCCTACAAACACAGGGGTCTTTGAACACTGAAGCTTTCTTT
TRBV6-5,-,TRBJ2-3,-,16,CASSYSGAVSTDTQYF,TGTGCCAGCAGTTACTCTGGGGCTGTAAGCACAGATACGCAGTATTTT
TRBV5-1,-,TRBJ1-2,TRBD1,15,CASSLHRGGNYGYTF,TGCGCCAGCAGCCTACACAGGGGAGGCAACTATGGCTACACCTTC
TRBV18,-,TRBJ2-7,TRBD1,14,CASSPSTGEHEQYF,TGTGCCAGCTCACCCTCGACAGGGGAGCACGAGCAGTACTTC
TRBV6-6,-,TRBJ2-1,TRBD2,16,CASSIQTSGRHNEQFF,TGTGCCAGCAGCATTCAGACTAGCGGGAGACACAATGAGCAGTTCTTC
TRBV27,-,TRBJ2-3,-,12,CASSGLLDTQYF,TGTGCCAGCAGTGGACTTCTCGATACGCAGTATTTT
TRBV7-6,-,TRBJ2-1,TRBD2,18,CASSWGTSGRANYNEQFF,TGTGCCAGCAGCTGGGGGACTAGCGGGAGGGCCAATTACAATGAGCAGTTCTTC
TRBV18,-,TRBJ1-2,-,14,CASSLQGLNYGYTF,TGTGCCAGCTCACTACAGGGCCTTAACTATGGCTACACCTTC
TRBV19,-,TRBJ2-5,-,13,CASSEAAQETQYF,TGTGCCAGTAGCGAGGCGGCCCAAGAGACCCAGTACTTC
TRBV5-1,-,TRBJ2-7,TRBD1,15,CASSPAPGQGSEQYF,TGCGCCAGCAGCCCTGCCCCGGGACAGGGATCCGAGCAGTACTTC
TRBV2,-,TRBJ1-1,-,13,CASVQGFGTEAFF,TGTGCCAGCGTCCAGGGTTTCGGCACTGAAGCTTTCTTT
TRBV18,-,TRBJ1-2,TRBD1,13,CASSPGQNYGYTF,TGTGCCAGCTCACCGGGACAGAACTATGGCTACACCTTC
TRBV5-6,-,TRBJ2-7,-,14,CASSLVSSSYEQYF,TGTGCCAGCAGCTTGGTATCTAGCTCCTACGAGCAGTACTTC
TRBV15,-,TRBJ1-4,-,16,CATSSLTTGLREKLFF,TGTGCCACCAGCAGCCTTACCACAGGGTTGAGGGAAAAACTGTTTTTT
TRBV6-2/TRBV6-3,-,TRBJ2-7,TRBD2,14,CASSWGGTSYEQYF,TGTGCCAGCAGTTGGGGGGGGACCTCCTACGAGCAGTACTTC
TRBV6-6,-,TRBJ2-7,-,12,CASSYRQDEQYF,TGTGCCAGCAGTTATAGACAAGACGAGCAGTACTTC
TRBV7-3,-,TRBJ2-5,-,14,CASSAQQGSETQYF,TGTGCCAGCAGCGCCCAACAGGGTAGTGAGACCCAGTACTTC
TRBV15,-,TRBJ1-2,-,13,CATSREEGYGYTF,TGTGCCACCAGCAGAGAGGAGGGGTATGGCTACACCTTC
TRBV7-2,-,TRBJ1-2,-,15,CASSTRSGTNYGYTF,TGTGCCAGCAGCACTAGGTCCGGGACAAACTATGGCTACACCTTC
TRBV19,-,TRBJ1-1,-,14,CASSIATLSFEAFF,TGTGCCAGTAGTATCGCCACCTTAAGCTTTGAAGCTTTCTTT
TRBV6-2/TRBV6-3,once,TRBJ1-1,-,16,CASSYSGQGRNTEAFF,TGTGCCAGCAGTTACTCGGGGCAGGGGAGGAACACTGAAGCTTTCTTT
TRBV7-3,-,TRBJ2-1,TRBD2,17,CASSLSPPSGGAVQQFF,TGTGCCAGCAGCTTATCCCCCCCTAGCGGGGGGGCGGTCCAGCAGTTCTTC
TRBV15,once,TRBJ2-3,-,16,CATSRVRQGPTDTQYF,TGTGCCACCAGCAGAGTTCGGCAGGGCCCAACAGATACGCAGTATTTT
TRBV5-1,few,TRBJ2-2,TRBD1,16,CASSSIDRGGAGELFF,TGCGCCAGCAGCTCGATAGACAGGGGAGGCGCCGGGGAGCTGTTTTTT
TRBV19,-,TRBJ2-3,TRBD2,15,CASSMALADTDTQYF,TGTGCCAGTAGTATGGCTCTAGCGGACACAGATACGCAGTATTTT
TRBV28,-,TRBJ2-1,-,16,CASSLFPSLSYNEQFF,TGTGCCAGCAGCTTGTTCCCTAGCCTTTCCTACAATGAGCAGTTCTTC
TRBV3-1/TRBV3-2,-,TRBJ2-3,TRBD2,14,CASSQGLAGDTQYF,TGTGCCAGCAGCCAGGGACTAGCGGGGGATACGCAGTATTTT
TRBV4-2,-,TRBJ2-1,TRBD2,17,CASSQEVKTSGWDEQFF,TGTGCCAGCAGCCAAGAGGTGAAAACTAGCGGGTGGGATGAGCAGTTCTTC
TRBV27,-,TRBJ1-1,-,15,CASRFRRDKNTEAFF,TGTGCCAGCAGGTTCCGCCGGGACAAGAACACTGAAGCTTTCTTT
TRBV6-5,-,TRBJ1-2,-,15,CASSPGGQASYGYTF,TGTGCCAGCAGCCCGGGGGGCCAGGCGTCCTATGGCTACACCTTC
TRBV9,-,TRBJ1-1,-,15,CASSVDPTGYPEAFF,TGTGCCAGCAGCGTAGACCCGACAGGCTACCCTGAAGCTTTCTTT